This TCR beta chain was identified during a study of blood T cell repertoires in COVID-19. Study background: PBMCs, B-cell-depleted T cells, or T cells provided the cDNA or gDNA that made up the material.

Per the original methods: Estimates of nucleated cell counts were drawn from the amplification of reference gene primers. Assay used: immunoSEQ multiplex PCR; TCRdb lists only in-frame clones, some missing. The V and J calls and clone size are taken from that table; D and trimming were inferred from the DNA. The sample has about 38,000 clones; approximately 81% are singletons. Germline CDR1 SGHRS, CDR2 YFSETQ. V gave up 4 bases and J gave up 0 bases, with 11 bases separating them. This CDR3 comprises 14 residues. Seattle cases were enrolled at active infection and followed longitudinally. This clone appeared once.

This sequence joins TRBV5-1 and TRBJ2-7; maybe TRBD1 (7 bases). The sequenced sample was peripheral blood. The TCR was taken from a man aged 60 to 69 with COVID-19, enrolled during active disease. CDR3 sequence reads: CASSGGDSSYEQYF. CDR3 sequence (DNA): TGCGCCAGCAGCGGAGGGGACAGCTCCTACGAGCAGTACTTC.